One and the same sample provided the 14 T cell receptor beta chains below, sequenced in a study of multiple sclerosis patients with progressive multifocal leukoencephalopathy. This sample's time point: 6 to 7 months of natalizumab therapy. Assay: immunoSEQ multiplex PCR; the TCRdb copy retains only in-frame clones and omits some. Of tens of thousands of clones in the sample, roughly 86% were seen once. Sequences were derived from PBMCs, sampled from a patient treated with natalizumab. The receptors come from a human donor with multiple sclerosis.

V usage is TRBV7-9 and J usage is TRBJ2-5; D remains unclear. The better agreement between TRBJ2-7 and the DNA end casts doubt on the J call. CDR3 length: 11 amino acids. The germline gives CDR1 SEHNR, CDR2 FQNEAQ (reference sequence). CDR3 DNA sequence: TGTGCCAGCAGCAATAATTACGAGCAGTACTTC. Encoded protein: CASSNNYEQYF.

The chain recombines TRBV6-6 with TRBJ1-2; D is possibly TRBD1 (5 bases). This CDR3 has 13 residues. V lost 1 base, J lost 3 bases, and 6 bases lay in between. Germline V lookup: CDR1 MNHNY, CDR2 SVGAGI (reference sequence). The CDR3 here is CASSYLGDYGYTF. CDR3 nucleotides: TGTGCCAGCAGTTACTTGGGGGACTATGGCTACACCTTC.

CDR3 loop: CSVGGGRTYNEQFF. The CDR3 DNA reads TGCAGCGTGGGGGGCGGGAGGACCTACAATGAGCAGTTCTTC. The chain couples TRBV29-1 to TRBJ2-1; TRBD2 matches at 8 bases. Trimming removed 6 bases from V and 2 bases from J; junction bases left unmatched: 6. There are 14 residues in the CDR3. Germline loops: CDR1 SQVTM, CDR2 ANQGSEA.

The V call is TRBV30, the J call TRBJ1-1; a weak D match, TRBD1 (6 bases). Per germline, CDR1 GTSNPN and CDR2 SVGIG (reference sequence). This CDR3 region has 13 residues. V was trimmed by 4 bases and J by 0 bases, leaving 9 bases between them. The CDR3 DNA reads as TGTGCCTGGATAAGACAGGTGAACACTGAAGCTTTCTTT. Its protein product is CAWIRQVNTEAFF.

CDR3 protein: CASSQVLGGGPGTGELFF. CDR3 coding DNA: TGCGCCAGCAGCCAAGTCTTAGGGGGAGGGCCCGGGACCGGGGAGCTGTTTTTT. The V call is TRBV4-1, the J call TRBJ2-2; D possibly corresponds to TRBD2 (7 bases). The CDR3 length is 18 residues. V gave up 1 base and J gave up 5 bases, with 20 bases separating them. CDR1 is MGHRA and CDR2 is YSYEKL in the germline V gene.

The V call is TRBV27, the J call TRBJ2-5; 8 positions match TRBD1. J gave up 5 bases and V 4 bases, and 9 bases lay outside the gene matches. Germline V gene lookup returns CDR1 MNHEY and CDR2 SMNVEV (reference sequence). The CDR3 has 15 amino acids. The CDR3, as DNA: TGTGCCAGCAGTTGGGGTCAGGGGGCGATGGAGACCCAGTACTTC. As protein: CASSWGQGAMETQYF.

The chain combines TRBV7-2 with TRBJ2-7, with D possibly being TRBD2 (5 bases). The V gene's germline CDR1 is SGHTA and CDR2 FQGNSA. V dropped 5 bases and J dropped 1 base, with 15 bases sitting between them. The CDR3 loop spans 15 amino acids. Here the CDR3 DNA reads TGTGCCAGCAGCCCCCGTGTTAGCGAATCCTACGAGCAGTACTTC. This encodes CASSPRVSESYEQYF.

V usage is TRBV18 and J usage is TRBJ2-7; possible D gene TRBD1, 6 bases. CDR1 KGHSH and CDR2 LQKENI come from the germline V gene. The CDR3 spans 15 residues. V gave up 4 bases and J gave up 2 bases, with 15 bases separating them. The CDR3, as DNA: TGTGCCAGCTCACTTGATGTAGGGGGAACCTACGAGCAGTACTTC. This encodes CASSLDVGGTYEQYF.

The chain links TRBV5-4 to TRBJ2-7, with TRBD2 matching over 12 bases. This CDR3 spans 17 amino acids. Germline-derived CDR1 and CDR2 are SGHNT and YYREEE (reference sequence). The V gene end was trimmed by 0 bases and the J gene end by 0 bases; junction bases not matched to a gene: 4. The CDR3 spells CASSLGILAGGSYEQYF. CDR3 DNA: TGTGCCAGCAGCTTGGGGATACTAGCGGGAGGCTCCTACGAGCAGTACTTC.

The V call is TRBV7-9, the J call TRBJ2-4; tentatively, D is TRBD1 or TRBD2 (5 bases each). The V and J ends lost 3 bases and 1 base respectively, with 16 bases between them. This CDR3 spans 17 amino acids. Germline V gives CDR1 SEHNR, CDR2 FQNEAQ (reference sequence). This CDR3 reads CASSLWTGAEAKNIQYF. The DNA of the CDR3 is TGTGCCAGCAGCTTGTGGACCGGGGCAGAGGCCAAAAACATTCAGTACTTC.

The CDR3 bases are TGTGCCAGCAGGGAACAAGGACTGAATCAGCCCCAGCATTTT. This codes for CASREQGLNQPQHF. This chain joins TRBV2 and TRBJ1-5; D not resolved. This CDR3 contains 14 residues. CDR1 SNHLY and CDR2 FYNNEI come from the germline V gene. The V end was cut by 6 bases, the J end by 4 bases, with 13 bases between.

This chain links TRBV7-2 with TRBJ2-3; no definite D call. Looked up from germline, CDR1 is SGHTA and CDR2 is FQGNSA. The CDR3 runs 15 residues. V lost 5 bases to trimming and J lost 1 base, with 13 bases between them. The CDR3 here is CASSPPSGGTDTQYF. CDR3 DNA: TGTGCCAGCAGCCCCCCCTCGGGTGGCACAGATACGCAGTATTTT.

This sequence joins TRBV5-1 and TRBJ2-5; TRBD2 aligns across 8 bases. The DNA end is more similar to TRBJ2-7, so the J call may be wrong. CDR1 and CDR2 from the germline V gene are SGHRS and YFSETQ. The CDR3 length is 17 residues. The DNA of the CDR3 is TGCGCCAGCAGCTTGGTGGGTAGCGGGAACCCCCCCTACGAGCAGTACTTC. It encodes CASSLVGSGNPPYEQYF.

V usage is TRBV6-5 and J usage is TRBJ1-2; TRBD1 matches 10 bases. The junction had 5 bases not matched to a gene; V was cut back by 6 bases and J by 7 bases. The CDR3 loop spans 13 amino acids. CDR1 is MNHEY, CDR2 SVGAGI, per germline. CDR3 amino acids: CASRAGTGVGYTF. As DNA, the CDR3 is TGTGCCAGCAGGGCCGGGACAGGGGTTGGCTACACCTTC.